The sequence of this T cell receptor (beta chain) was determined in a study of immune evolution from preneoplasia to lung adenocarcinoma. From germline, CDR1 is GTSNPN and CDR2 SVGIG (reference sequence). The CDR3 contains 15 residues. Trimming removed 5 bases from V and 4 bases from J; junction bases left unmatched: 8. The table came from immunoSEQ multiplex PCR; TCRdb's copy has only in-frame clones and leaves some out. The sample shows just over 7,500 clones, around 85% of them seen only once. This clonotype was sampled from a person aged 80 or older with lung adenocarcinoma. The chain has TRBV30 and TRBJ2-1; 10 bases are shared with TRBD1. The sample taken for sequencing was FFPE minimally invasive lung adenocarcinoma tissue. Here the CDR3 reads CAWHTGTGVYNEQFF. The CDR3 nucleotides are TGTGCCTGGCATACCGGGACAGGGGTTTACAATGAGCAGTTCTTC.